The 28 T cell receptor beta chains below come from one sample, sequenced in a study of CD8+ T cells in alopecia areata. cDNA prepared by RNA extraction and subsequent reverse transcription served as the template for sequencing. Measured with immunoSEQ multiplex PCR; TCRdb has only the in-frame clones, and not every one. This sample carries approximately 280,000 clones, none of them present only once. Scientists pooled cutaneous lymph node cells and sorted them on CD4, CD8alpha, NKG2D, NKG2ACE and other markers. Sequenced sample: CD4+ T cells sorted from a lymph node. Receptors originate from a C3H/HeJ mouse with alopecia areata. This mouse strain has H2-k as its MHC haplotype.

A remark on this clone: The listed genes are named as in mouse. Sequencing ends 4 residues short of the CDR3 end; the germline J gene provides the rest. The genes are TRBV31 and TRBJ2-5; D is perhaps TRBD2 (6 bases). Germline assignment: CDR1 GKSSPN and CDR2 SITVG. Trimming left V 4 bases short and J 0 bases short, with 8 bases between. The CDR3 spans 13 residues. CDR3 bases read: TGTGCCTGGAACGGGGGGAACCAAGAC. Its protein product is CAWNGGNQD. The entire CDR3 is CAWNGGNQDTQYF.

About this clone: Gene names follow the mouse nomenclature. The read terminates 4 residues before the CDR3 end, so the remaining end is supplied by the germline J gene. The chain uses TRBV19 and TRBJ1-1; 12 positions agree with TRBD1. Losses at the gene ends were 5 bases for V and 3 bases for J; bases not matched to a gene: 2. Germline loops: CDR1 FNHDT, CDR2 SITEND (reference sequence). This CDR3 spans 14 amino acids. The CDR3 DNA, read in part, is TGTGCCAGCAGATGGGACAGGGGGCACACA. Its translation is CASRWDRGHT. In full, the CDR3 reads CASRWDRGHTEVFF.

This clone came up a few times. Gene and germline names: mouse. The observed sequence ends 4 residues before the CDR3 terminus, with the missing tail filled in from the germline J gene. The rearrangement uses TRBV19 and TRBJ2-5; maybe TRBD1 (5 bases). CDR1 FNHDT and CDR2 SITEND come from the germline V gene (reference sequence). The CDR3 has 15 residues. Deletions cut 5 bases from V and 1 base from J, with 14 bases between. The CDR3 loop reads CASRSSTGDQDTQYF. The covered CDR3 bases are TGTGCCAGCAGATCTTCAACAGGAGACCAAGAC.

This clone was recorded a few times. Gene labels here are mouse ones. The read ends 4 residues shy of where the CDR3 ends; the end is completed using the germline J gene. The V call is TRBV1, the J call TRBJ2-7, with 7 bases lining up with TRBD1. Germline V lookup: CDR1 NSQYPW, CDR2 LRSPGD (reference sequence). The CDR3 loop spans 14 amino acids. The CDR3 loop reads CTCSAETGVDEQYF. Partial CDR3 DNA: TGCACCTGCAGTGCAGAAACAGGGGTTGAT.

This clone was picked up a small number of times. Gene names are the mouse ones. The CDR3 bases that were read are TGTGCCAGCAGTATAAGGGGGGCGCGGGAGGCT. Its translation is CASSIRGAREA. Given in full, the CDR3 is CASSIRGAREAEQFF. The V call is TRBV19, the J call TRBJ2-1, with D maybe TRBD2 (7 bases). The read finishes 4 residues shy of the CDR3 end, and the germline J gene is used to complete it. The germline V gene has CDR1 FNHDT and CDR2 SITEND (reference sequence). The CDR3 consists of 15 residues.

Comment on this clone: Genes and germline are mouse. The missing CDR3 end, 4 residues past where the read stops, is filled in from the germline J gene. The chain uses TRBV19 and TRBJ2-3; 7 positions agree with TRBD2. CDR1 and CDR2 (germline): FNHDT, SITEND (reference sequence). Unmatched junction bases numbered 5, after V lost 4 bases and J lost 0 bases. The CDR3 runs to 15 residues. The CDR3 spells CASSAGGTSAETLYF. Incomplete CDR3 DNA: TGTGCCAGCAGTGCTGGGGGTACTAGTGCAGAA.

In the case of this clone: Mouse gene names and germline throughout. The read is 4 residues too short to cover the CDR3 end, so that end is filled in from the germline J gene. The sample has other DNA sequences that encode this CDR3 too. The chain couples TRBV5 to TRBJ2-5, with TRBD2 matching 9 bases. Germline V lookup: CDR1 LGHNA, CDR2 YNLKQL (reference sequence). The CDR3 runs 15 residues. The V gene end was trimmed by 3 bases and the J gene end by 3 bases; junction bases not matched to a gene: 4. This CDR3 is CASSQPGLGQDTQYF. The CDR3 bases that were read are TGTGCCAGCAGCCAGCCGGGACTGGGACAAGAC.

Remarks on this clone: The gene names given are mouse names. Other DNA variants within this sample encode the same CDR3. Partial CDR3 DNA: TGTGCCAGCAGTGGGGACAGATCAAACTCC. This encodes CASSGDRSNS. The CDR3 as a whole reads CASSGDRSNSDYTF. The V gene is TRBV13-1, the J gene TRBJ1-2; 7 bases are a match to TRBD1. With the read ending 4 residues before the CDR3 end, the germline J gene is used to fill in that end. Trimming removed 3 bases from V and 0 bases from J; junction bases left unmatched: 2. The CDR3 spans 14 residues. Germline CDR1 is NSHNY and CDR2 is SYGAGN.

Comment on this clone: Gene names are mouse gene names. The read falls 4 residues short of the CDR3 end, and the missing part is taken from the germline J gene. V gene TRBV13-1 combines with J gene TRBJ2-1; the D gene is possibly TRBD2 (5 bases). This CDR3 is 15 amino acids long. The V gene's germline CDR1 is NSHNY and CDR2 SYGAGN. Trimming pared 0 bases from V and 2 bases from J, leaving 9 bases between. This CDR3 reads CASSDAAGYYAEQFF. The part of the CDR3 DNA that was read is TGTGCCAGCAGTGATGCAGCTGGGTACTATGCT.

This clone has only a few counts. The genes are named according to mouse. The read stops 4 residues short of the end of the CDR3; the missing end is completed from the germline J gene. The V and J genes are TRBV5 and TRBJ1-1; 7 nucleotides align to TRBD1. Germline values: CDR1 LGHNA, CDR2 YNLKQL (reference sequence). This CDR3 spans 14 amino acids. V dropped 4 bases and J dropped 0; count of bases not matched to a gene: 2. This CDR3 reads CASSPDRTNTEVFF. CDR3 DNA (partial): TGTGCCAGCAGCCCGGACAGGACAAACACA.

This clone was counted only a few times. A much larger clonotype is one base distant, so this may be a read error. Gene names denote mouse genes. The read stops 4 residues short of the end of the CDR3; the missing end is completed from the germline J gene. This specimen includes other DNA sequences encoding the same CDR3. V gene TRBV19 combines with J gene TRBJ1-1; TRBD1 matches 10 bases. The ends lost 5 bases at V and 3 bases at J; junction bases unmatched: 1. This CDR3 is 13 amino acids long. Germline values: CDR1 FNHDT, CDR2 SITEND (reference sequence). The CDR3 spells CASRDRGDTEVFF. CDR3 DNA, as far as it was read: TGTGCCAGCAGGGACAGGGGGGACACA.

The sample holds a few counts of this clone. Gene and germline names: mouse. The CDR3 end falls 4 residues outside the read, so it is completed with the germline J gene. The chain links TRBV17 to TRBJ1-1, with 12 bases that match TRBD1. The CDR3 is made up of 14 amino acids. Germline lookup yields CDR1 MNHDT and CDR2 YYDKIL. The CDR3 spells CASSRGQGAAEVFF. CDR3 bases read: TGTGCTAGCAGTAGGGGACAGGGGGCAGCA. Based on the CDR3 plus reference TRBV17 and TRBJ1-1, the full variable domain is DTTVKQNPRYKLARVGKPVNLICSQTMNHDTMYWYQKKPNQAPKLLLFYYDKILNREADTFEKFQSSRPNNSFCSLYIGSAGLEYSAMYLCASSRGQGAAEVFFGKGTRLTVV.

In this sample, this clone turned up a few times. The gene names given are mouse names. The read ends 4 residues shy of where the CDR3 ends; the end is completed using the germline J gene. The V gene is TRBV13-1, the J gene TRBJ2-2, with D possibly TRBD1 on 6 matching bases. V lost 2 bases and J lost 4, with 9 bases in between. CDR1 and CDR2 (germline): NSHNY, SYGAGN. CDR3 size: 14 residues. The CDR3 spells CASSEQGFTGQLYF. CDR3 bases read: TGTGCCAGCAGTGAACAGGGATTCACCGGG.

Regarding this clone: Mouse gene names apply. The CDR3 end falls 4 residues outside the read, so it is completed with the germline J gene. The chain has TRBV1 and TRBJ2-1, with D perhaps matching TRBD1 (5 bases). The CDR3 runs to 14 residues. Germline CDR1 reads NSQYPW; CDR2 reads LRSPGD (reference sequence). CDR3: CTCSALRALTEQFF. CDR3 DNA, as far as it was read: TGCACCTGCAGTGCACTCAGGGCCTTAACT.

As to this clone: Genes and germline come from the mouse. The read halts 4 residues ahead of the CDR3 end, with the missing end drawn from the germline J gene. The V and J genes are TRBV5 and TRBJ2-5, with 13 bases that match TRBD2. The CDR3 runs to 15 residues. CDR1 and CDR2 (germline): LGHNA, YNLKQL (reference sequence). The CDR3 bases that were read are TGTGCCAGCAGCCCGGACTGGGGGGGCGCTGAC. This sequence encodes CASSPDWGGAD. The whole CDR3 is CASSPDWGGADTQYF.

This clone occurred a few times. Genes and germline are mouse. The read ends 4 residues early relative to the CDR3; the germline J gene fills the gap. The J gene is TRBJ2-1, the V gene TRBV16; weak D call: TRBD2 (6 bases). Germline CDR1 is SGHSA and CDR2 is FRNQAP. This CDR3 has 15 amino acids. Trimming removed 1 base from V and 3 bases from J, with 10 bases in between. The part of the CDR3 DNA that was read is TGTGCAAGCAGCTTAGTGGGGGTCCTCTATGCT. Protein product: CASSLVGVLYA. The full CDR3 reads CASSLVGVLYAEQFF.

This clone came up a few times. Germline and genes here are mouse. The read ends 4 residues early relative to the CDR3; the germline J gene fills the gap. The rearrangement uses TRBV5 and TRBJ2-7; 7 bases agree with TRBD2. Per the germline V gene, CDR1 is LGHNA and CDR2 is YNLKQL (reference sequence). The J segment lost 0 bases and the V segment lost 5 bases, leaving 4 bases of the junction unmatched. The length of the CDR3 is 14 residues. CDR3 amino acids: CASSSTGSSYEQYF. The sequenced CDR3 bases are TGTGCCAGCAGCTCGACTGGGAGCTCCTAT.

With respect to this clone: All gene names here are mouse names. The read gets to within 4 residues of the CDR3 end, and the germline J gene fills in the rest. The V and J genes are TRBV13-3 and TRBJ1-2, with 9 bases lining up with TRBD1. The CDR3 runs to 15 residues. Germline loops: CDR1 NNHDY, CDR2 SYVADS. Losses at the gene ends were 1 base for V and 2 bases for J; bases not matched to a gene: 3. The CDR3 DNA, read in part, is TGTGCCAGCAGTGATTTGGGGACAGGGAACTCC. Protein: CASSDLGTGNS. The whole CDR3 region reads CASSDLGTGNSDYTF.

Worth noting for this clone: These gene names are mouse names. From the germline J gene comes the end of the CDR3, since the read stops 4 residues before it. The chain has TRBV13-3 and TRBJ1-2; 7 nucleotides agree with TRBD1. Per the germline V gene, CDR1 is NNHDY and CDR2 is SYVADS. V dropped 2 bases and J dropped 0; count of bases not matched to a gene: 4. The CDR3 spans 15 residues. The CDR3 spells CASSEARGANSDYTF. CDR3 DNA, as far as it was read: TGTGCCAGCAGTGAGGCCAGGGGGGCAAACTCC.

On this clone: Here the gene names and germline are mouse. The DNA ends 4 residues before the CDR3 does, and the rest of the CDR3 is filled in from the germline J gene. The chain recombines TRBV5 with TRBJ2-4; 7 bases are shared with TRBD1. V was pared by 2 bases and J by 2 bases, with 1 base of the junction left unmatched. Germline CDR1 reads LGHNA; CDR2 reads YNLKQL (reference sequence). The CDR3 runs 14 residues. The CDR3 protein is CASSQTGDQNTLYF. The CDR3 DNA, read in part, is TGTGCCAGCAGCCAAACAGGGGATCAAAAC.

Regarding this clone: The genes are named according to mouse. Read sequence stops 4 residues before the CDR3 end, and the germline J gene provides the missing end. The chain couples TRBV31 to TRBJ2-5, with 7 bases that match TRBD2. CDR3 length: 12 amino acids. The J segment lost 2 bases and the V segment lost 5 bases, leaving 1 base of the junction unmatched. Germline V gene data show CDR1 as GKSSPN and CDR2 as SITVG. Incomplete CDR3 DNA: TGTGCCTGGCTGGGGGTCCAAGAC. This codes for CAWLGVQD. The complete CDR3 sequence is CAWLGVQDTQYF.

The table lists this clone with a few counts. Gene names refer to mouse genes. The read finishes 4 residues shy of the CDR3 end, and the germline J gene is used to complete it. The chain combines TRBV13-2 with TRBJ2-5, with TRBD1 matching 7 bases. Germline loops: CDR1 NNHNN, CDR2 SYGAGS (reference sequence). The V segment lost 0 bases and the J segment 0 bases; nucleotides outside the gene matches: 7. This CDR3 spans 17 amino acids. Incomplete CDR3 DNA: TGTGCCAGCGGTGATGCACCGACAGGGAATAACCAAGAC. Protein product: CASGDAPTGNNQD. The entire CDR3 protein reads CASGDAPTGNNQDTQYF.

Notes on this clone: All gene names here are mouse names. The read stops 4 residues short of the end of the CDR3; the missing end is completed from the germline J gene. The chain uses TRBV19 and TRBJ2-1; the match to TRBD2 covers 7 bases. Germline lookup yields CDR1 FNHDT and CDR2 SITEND (reference sequence). Trimming took 6 bases from V and 5 from J; bases not matched to a gene: 8. CDR3 length: 14 residues. The chain's CDR3 is CASNPSGGDAEQFF. CDR3 bases read: TGTGCCAGCAATCCCTCGGGGGGGGATGCT.

This clone was seen repeatedly, ten times or more. Gene labels here are mouse ones. Read sequence stops 4 residues before the CDR3 end, and the germline J gene provides the missing end. V and J are TRBV14 and TRBJ2-2, with no clear D. This CDR3 has 14 amino acids. Germline CDR1 and CDR2: SGHDT and FRDEAV. V lost 2 bases and J 1 base, leaving 6 bases between the germline ends. The CDR3 loop is CASSFAGNTGQLYF. CDR3 bases read: TGTGCCAGCAGTTTTGCAGGAAACACCGGG. Based on the CDR3 plus reference TRBV14 and TRBJ2-2, the full variable domain is EAGVTQSPRYAVLQEGQAVSFWCDPISGHDTLYWYQQPRDQGPQLLVYFRDEAVIDNSQLPSDRFSAVRPKGTNSTLKIQSAKQGDTATYLCASSFAGNTGQLYFGEGSKLTVL.

In the case of this clone: All gene names here are mouse names. The read comes to an end 4 residues before the CDR3 does, leaving the germline J gene to fill in the end. This chain links TRBV19 with TRBJ2-7; 9 bases agree with TRBD1. This CDR3 spans 13 amino acids. From germline, CDR1 is FNHDT and CDR2 SITEND (reference sequence). CDR3: CASSRDRAYEQYF. CDR3 DNA (partial): TGTGCCAGCAGTAGGGACAGGGCTTAT.

This clone appeared a few times. Mouse germline and gene names are used. The read halts 4 residues ahead of the CDR3 end, with the missing end drawn from the germline J gene. The chain is built from TRBV13-2 and TRBJ2-7, with 11 bases matching TRBD2. Germline V gene sequence: CDR1 NNHNN, CDR2 SYGAGS (reference sequence). V lost 0 bases and J lost 3; bases outside the gene matches: 2. The CDR3 contains 15 residues. The CDR3 loop is CASGDGLGGFYEQYF. CDR3 DNA, as far as it was read: TGTGCCAGCGGTGATGGACTGGGGGGGTTCTAT.

This clone turned up a few times. Germline and genes: mouse. Sequencing ends 4 residues short of the CDR3 end; the germline J gene provides the rest. The chain recombines TRBV19 with TRBJ2-4; 8 nucleotides agree with TRBD2. Looked up from germline, CDR1 is FNHDT and CDR2 is SITEND (reference sequence). The CDR3 sequence is 14 residues long. Here the CDR3 reads CASTPLGGLNTLYF. The sequenced CDR3 bases are TGTGCCAGCACCCCCCTGGGGGGACTAAAC.

Of note for this clone: Gene names denote mouse genes. The read falls 4 residues short of the CDR3 end, and the missing part is taken from the germline J gene. The chain employs TRBV1 and TRBJ1-1; D unclear. This CDR3 comprises 13 residues. Germline values: CDR1 NSQYPW, CDR2 LRSPGD (reference sequence). The part of the CDR3 DNA that was read is TGCACCTGCAGTGCAGCAGACAAAACA. Its translation is CTCSAADKT. The complete CDR3 sequence is CTCSAADKTEVFF.